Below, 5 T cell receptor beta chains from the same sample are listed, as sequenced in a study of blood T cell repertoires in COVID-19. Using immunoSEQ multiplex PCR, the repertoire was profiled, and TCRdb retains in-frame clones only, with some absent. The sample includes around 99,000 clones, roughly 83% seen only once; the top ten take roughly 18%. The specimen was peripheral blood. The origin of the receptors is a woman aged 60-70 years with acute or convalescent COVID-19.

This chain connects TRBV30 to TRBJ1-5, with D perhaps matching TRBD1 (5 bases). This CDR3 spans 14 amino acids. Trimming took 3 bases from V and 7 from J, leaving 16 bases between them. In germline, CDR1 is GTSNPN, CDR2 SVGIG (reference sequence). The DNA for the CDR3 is TGTGCCTGGAGGGGGCCCCACGATGGGCAGCCCCAGCATTTT. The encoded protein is CAWRGPHDGQPQHF.

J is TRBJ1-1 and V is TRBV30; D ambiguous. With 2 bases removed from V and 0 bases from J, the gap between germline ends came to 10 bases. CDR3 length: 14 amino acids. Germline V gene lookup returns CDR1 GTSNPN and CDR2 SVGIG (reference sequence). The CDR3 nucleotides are TGTGCCTGGAGTTTGTATAACATGAACACTGAAGCTTTCTTT. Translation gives CAWSLYNMNTEAFF.

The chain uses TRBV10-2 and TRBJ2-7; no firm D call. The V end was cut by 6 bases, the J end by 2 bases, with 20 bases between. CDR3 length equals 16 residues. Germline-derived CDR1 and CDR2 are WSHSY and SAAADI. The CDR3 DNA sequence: TGCGCCAGCAGGGATATCGCCTTAGCTAAACCCTACGAGCAGTACTTC. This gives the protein CASRDIALAKPYEQYF.

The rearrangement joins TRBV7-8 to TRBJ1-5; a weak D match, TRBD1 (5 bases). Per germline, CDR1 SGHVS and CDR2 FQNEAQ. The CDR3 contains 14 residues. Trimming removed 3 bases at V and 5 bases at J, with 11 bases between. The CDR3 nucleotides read TGTGCCAGCAGCTTCAGACAGTCTTATCAGCCCCAGCATTTT. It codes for CASSFRQSYQPQHF.

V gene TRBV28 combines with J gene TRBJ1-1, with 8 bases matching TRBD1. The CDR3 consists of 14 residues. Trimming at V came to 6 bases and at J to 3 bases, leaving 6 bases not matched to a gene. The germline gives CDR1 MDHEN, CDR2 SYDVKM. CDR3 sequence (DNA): TGTGCCAGCAGAGGTCTACAGGGGGACACTGAAGCTTTCTTT. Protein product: CASRGLQGDTEAFF.